The rows below give T cell receptor beta chains drawn from one sample of a study of blood T cell repertoires in COVID-19. Assay: immunoSEQ multiplex PCR; the TCRdb copy retains only in-frame clones and omits some. The data show some 97,000 clones, around 90% seen once. Sequenced: peripheral blood. The receptors here all came from an older man with acute or convalescent COVID-19. Both conserved end residues are part of each CDR3. D genes are given only for firm matches. Size tells how often a clone was seen (once, few, many) or the class of an expanded clone, and some rows leave it out.

clone size: .; CDR3 length: 14; D gene: .; V gene: TRBV4-1; J gene: TRBJ2-2; CDR3 DNA: TGCGCCAGCGGCTCAACAGGTGATACCGGGGAGCTGTTTTTT; CDR3 protein: CASGSTGDTGELFF
clone size: .; CDR3 length: 14; D gene: .; V gene: TRBV19; J gene: TRBJ1-2; CDR3 DNA: TGTGCCAGTAGTCTTATAAAGGGGTTCTATGGCTACACCTTC; CDR3 protein: CASSLIKGFYGYTF
clone size: once; CDR3 length: 16; D gene: TRBD1; V gene: TRBV24-1; J gene: TRBJ2-1; CDR3 DNA: TGTGCCACCAGTGACGACAGGGGAGGCACCTACAATGAGCAGTTCTTC; CDR3 protein: CATSDDRGGTYNEQFF
clone size: .; CDR3 length: 17; D gene: TRBD1; V gene: TRBV30; J gene: TRBJ1-4; CDR3 DNA: TGTGCCTGGATCTCCCCGGGACAGGGGGCCCGTAATGAAAAACTGTTTTTT; CDR3 protein: CAWISPGQGARNEKLFF
clone size: .; CDR3 length: 14; D gene: .; V gene: TRBV28; J gene: TRBJ1-2; CDR3 DNA: TGTGCCAGCACCCCATTGAGAGCGGCCTATGGCTACACCTTC; CDR3 protein: CASTPLRAAYGYTF
clone size: few; CDR3 length: 16; D gene: TRBD2; V gene: TRBV3-1/TRBV3-2; J gene: TRBJ2-7; CDR3 DNA: TGTGCCAGCAGCCAGAAAGGGTATAGCGGGCCCTACGAGCAGTACTTC; CDR3 protein: CASSQKGYSGPYEQYF
clone size: .; CDR3 length: 12; D gene: .; V gene: TRBV3-1/TRBV3-2; J gene: TRBJ1-2; CDR3 DNA: TGTGCCAGCAGCCAAGGGGAGGATGGCTACACCTTC; CDR3 protein: CASSQGEDGYTF
clone size: few; CDR3 length: 14; D gene: TRBD1; V gene: TRBV10-3; J gene: TRBJ1-6; CDR3 DNA: TGTGCCATCCGGGACAGTAAAAATAATTCACCCCTCCACTTT; CDR3 protein: CAIRDSKNNSPLHF
clone size: .; CDR3 length: 16; D gene: TRBD1; V gene: TRBV18; J gene: TRBJ1-4; CDR3 DNA: TGTGCCAGCTCACCGACCACCCGGGACAGGGTGGAAAAACTGTTTTTT; CDR3 protein: CASSPTTRDRVEKLFF
clone size: .; CDR3 length: 16; D gene: TRBD2; V gene: TRBV19; J gene: TRBJ2-5; CDR3 DNA: TGTGCCAGTAGGCCGAGGGGGACTAGCGGGAGAGAGACCCAGTACTTC; CDR3 protein: CASRPRGTSGRETQYF
clone size: .; CDR3 length: 14; D gene: .; V gene: TRBV6-5; J gene: TRBJ2-1; CDR3 DNA: TGTGCCAGCAGCGAGCCCAGGGCCCCTGTGTCCCAGTTCTTC; CDR3 protein: CASSEPRAPVSQFF
clone size: .; CDR3 length: 16; D gene: TRBD2; V gene: TRBV10-3; J gene: TRBJ2-7; CDR3 DNA: TGTGCCATCAGTGAGTCAAGTCTAGCGGGAGATGACGAGCAGTACTTC; CDR3 protein: CAISESSLAGDDEQYF
clone size: once; CDR3 length: 14; D gene: .; V gene: TRBV5-1; J gene: TRBJ1-6; CDR3 DNA: TGCGCCAGCAGCTGGGGGGGCGCGGCTTCACCCCTCCACTTT; CDR3 protein: CASSWGGAASPLHF
clone size: .; CDR3 length: 12; D gene: TRBD2; V gene: TRBV7-9; J gene: TRBJ2-3; CDR3 DNA: TGTGGGGGACTAGCGGGGCCAGATACGCAGTATTTT; CDR3 protein: CGGLAGPDTQYF
clone size: .; CDR3 length: 13; D gene: .; V gene: TRBV30; J gene: TRBJ1-2; CDR3 DNA: TGTGCCTGGAGTGTCGTGACAAGTGGTGGCTACACCTTC; CDR3 protein: CAWSVVTSGGYTF
clone size: once; CDR3 length: 13; D gene: TRBD1; V gene: TRBV12-3/TRBV12-4; J gene: TRBJ1-1; CDR3 DNA: TGTGCCAGCAGTTGGGGGACAGACCCTGAAGCTTTCTTT; CDR3 protein: CASSWGTDPEAFF
clone size: .; CDR3 length: 18; D gene: .; V gene: TRBV7-8; J gene: TRBJ1-5; CDR3 DNA: TGTGCCAGCAGCTCACCCGGGAGCGCTTCTTATAGCAATCAGCCCCAGCATTTT; CDR3 protein: CASSSPGSASYSNQPQHF
clone size: .; CDR3 length: 14; D gene: .; V gene: TRBV11-2; J gene: TRBJ1-2; CDR3 DNA: TGTGCCAGCAGCTTAGTTATGGGGGCCTATGGCTACACCTTC; CDR3 protein: CASSLVMGAYGYTF
clone size: .; CDR3 length: 15; D gene: .; V gene: TRBV15; J gene: TRBJ2-3; CDR3 DNA: TGTGCCACCAGCAGTACAGGGGAGGGCACAGATACGCAGTATTTT; CDR3 protein: CATSSTGEGTDTQYF
clone size: .; CDR3 length: 16; D gene: TRBD2; V gene: TRBV5-1; J gene: TRBJ2-1; CDR3 DNA: TGCGCCAGCAGCATCCGGGCGGGAGCCTACTACAATGAGCAGTTCTTC; CDR3 protein: CASSIRAGAYYNEQFF
clone size: .; CDR3 length: 12; D gene: TRBD1; V gene: TRBV3-1/TRBV3-2; J gene: TRBJ1-2; CDR3 DNA: TGTGCCAGCAGCACAGGGGAGAGTGGCTACACCTTC; CDR3 protein: CASSTGESGYTF
clone size: .; CDR3 length: 13; D gene: .; V gene: TRBV3-1/TRBV3-2; J gene: TRBJ2-5; CDR3 DNA: TGTGCCAGCAGCCAAGGGCCCCCACAGACCCAGTACTTC; CDR3 protein: CASSQGPPQTQYF
clone size: .; CDR3 length: 16; D gene: .; V gene: TRBV7-2; J gene: TRBJ1-4; CDR3 DNA: TGTGCCAGCAGCCGGGGGATGCAGACATACAATGAAAAACTGTTTTTT; CDR3 protein: CASSRGMQTYNEKLFF
clone size: .; CDR3 length: 16; D gene: .; V gene: TRBV3-1/TRBV3-2; J gene: TRBJ2-4; CDR3 DNA: TGTGCCAGCAGCCCGCTGGGGGCGCGTCGAGGAAACATTCAGTACTTC; CDR3 protein: CASSPLGARRGNIQYF
clone size: .; CDR3 length: 14; D gene: .; V gene: TRBV21-1; J gene: TRBJ2-7; CDR3 DNA: TGTGCCAGCAGCTCCCGGGGGGAACCCTACGAGCAGTACTTC; CDR3 protein: CASSSRGEPYEQYF
clone size: .; CDR3 length: 17; D gene: .; V gene: TRBV15; J gene: TRBJ1-6; CDR3 DNA: TGTGCCACCAGTGCCGGGGGGTTCCGATTGGGGAATTCACCCCTCCACTTT; CDR3 protein: CATSAGGFRLGNSPLHF
clone size: .; CDR3 length: 12; D gene: TRBD1; V gene: TRBV2; J gene: TRBJ1-2; CDR3 DNA: TGTGCCGGACGGGGACAGGGAGATGGCTACACCTTC; CDR3 protein: CAGRGQGDGYTF
clone size: .; CDR3 length: 14; D gene: TRBD1; V gene: TRBV6-2/TRBV6-3; J gene: TRBJ2-3; CDR3 DNA: TGTGCCAGCAGCTTGACAGGGTACACAGATACGCAGTATTTT; CDR3 protein: CASSLTGYTDTQYF
clone size: .; CDR3 length: 15; D gene: .; V gene: TRBV19; J gene: TRBJ1-1; CDR3 DNA: TGTGCCAGTAGTTCCCGGGGCGCGGAGGGCACTGAAGCTTTCTTT; CDR3 protein: CASSSRGAEGTEAFF
clone size: .; CDR3 length: 14; D gene: TRBD2; V gene: TRBV28; J gene: TRBJ2-7; CDR3 DNA: TGTGCCAGCAGTTTCGCTAGCGGGAGGTTCGAGCAGTACTTC; CDR3 protein: CASSFASGRFEQYF
clone size: .; CDR3 length: 17; D gene: TRBD2; V gene: TRBV27; J gene: TRBJ2-1; CDR3 DNA: TGTGCCAGCAGTGGGGGGGTAGCGGGAGCGACAAGTAATGAGCAGTTCTTC; CDR3 protein: CASSGGVAGATSNEQFF
clone size: .; CDR3 length: 15; D gene: .; V gene: TRBV7-9; J gene: TRBJ2-5; CDR3 DNA: TGTGCCAGCAGCTTAGTATCCGGGATCGGAGAGACCCAGTACTTC; CDR3 protein: CASSLVSGIGETQYF
clone size: .; CDR3 length: 16; D gene: TRBD1; V gene: TRBV4-1; J gene: TRBJ1-2; CDR3 DNA: TGCGCCAGCAGCCAAGATCCCACAGGGGACTTAAGGGGCTACACCTTC; CDR3 protein: CASSQDPTGDLRGYTF
clone size: .; CDR3 length: 14; D gene: .; V gene: TRBV5-1; J gene: TRBJ1-4; CDR3 DNA: TGCGCCAGCAGCTTGTCAGGGGTTGGTGAAAAACTGTTTTTT; CDR3 protein: CASSLSGVGEKLFF
clone size: .; CDR3 length: 15; D gene: .; V gene: TRBV11-2; J gene: TRBJ1-4; CDR3 DNA: TGTGCCAGCAGTCGCCAACAGGGAGTTTCCGAAAAACTGTTTTTT; CDR3 protein: CASSRQQGVSEKLFF
clone size: .; CDR3 length: 15; D gene: TRBD2; V gene: TRBV11-2; J gene: TRBJ2-7; CDR3 DNA: TGTGCCAGCAGCCCGAAGCGGGAGCTCGCCTACGAGCAGTACTTC; CDR3 protein: CASSPKRELAYEQYF
clone size: .; CDR3 length: 14; D gene: TRBD1; V gene: TRBV4-1; J gene: TRBJ1-5; CDR3 DNA: TGCGCCAGCAGCCTCGGACAGGGTCCTCAGCCCCAGCATTTT; CDR3 protein: CASSLGQGPQPQHF
clone size: .; CDR3 length: 14; D gene: .; V gene: TRBV2; J gene: TRBJ1-1; CDR3 DNA: TGTGCCAGCAGGATCAGCAGGGGCGGCACTGAAGCTTTCTTT; CDR3 protein: CASRISRGGTEAFF
clone size: .; CDR3 length: 18; D gene: .; V gene: TRBV21-1; J gene: TRBJ2-2; CDR3 DNA: TGTGCCAGCAGGGGAGGGGGTAGCGGGAGTGAGGACACCGGGGAGCTGTTTTTT; CDR3 protein: CASRGGGSGSEDTGELFF
clone size: .; CDR3 length: 11; D gene: .; V gene: TRBV10-2; J gene: TRBJ2-4; CDR3 DNA: TGCGCCAGCCTAGCCAAAAACATTCAGTACTTC; CDR3 protein: CASLAKNIQYF
clone size: .; CDR3 length: 11; D gene: .; V gene: TRBV7-9; J gene: TRBJ2-1; CDR3 DNA: TGTGCCAGCAGCCCAGCAGGCGAGCAGTTCTTC; CDR3 protein: CASSPAGEQFF
clone size: .; CDR3 length: 15; D gene: .; V gene: TRBV5-1; J gene: TRBJ1-6; CDR3 DNA: TGCGCCAGCAGCCCGCGGACTCTGGCGAATTCACCCCTCCACTTT; CDR3 protein: CASSPRTLANSPLHF
clone size: .; CDR3 length: 15; D gene: TRBD2; V gene: TRBV11-3; J gene: TRBJ2-5; CDR3 DNA: TGTGCCAGCAGCAGAACCGGGACTAGTGGAGAGACCCAGTACTTC; CDR3 protein: CASSRTGTSGETQYF
clone size: .; CDR3 length: 13; D gene: .; V gene: TRBV10-1; J gene: TRBJ1-1; CDR3 DNA: TGCGCCAGCAGTGGACAATGGAACACTGAAGCTTTCTTT; CDR3 protein: CASSGQWNTEAFF
clone size: .; CDR3 length: 14; D gene: TRBD2; V gene: TRBV6-5; J gene: TRBJ2-3; CDR3 DNA: TGTGCTACGGGGGGGGGACCTTCTCGGGATACGCAGTATTTT; CDR3 protein: CATGGGPSRDTQYF
clone size: .; CDR3 length: 15; D gene: TRBD1; V gene: TRBV7-7; J gene: TRBJ2-1; CDR3 DNA: TGTGCTAGCAGCCAAGGACAGGAGAACTACAATGAGCAGTTCTTC; CDR3 protein: CASSQGQENYNEQFF
clone size: .; CDR3 length: 16; D gene: TRBD2; V gene: TRBV4-1; J gene: TRBJ2-7; CDR3 DNA: TGCGCCAGCAGCCAAGAACCAGCGGGGGCTACCTACGAGCAGTACTTC; CDR3 protein: CASSQEPAGATYEQYF
clone size: .; CDR3 length: 16; D gene: .; V gene: TRBV3-1/TRBV3-2; J gene: TRBJ1-3; CDR3 DNA: TGTGCCAGCAGCCCTACCCAACTGCGCTCTGGAAACACCATATATTTT; CDR3 protein: CASSPTQLRSGNTIYF
clone size: .; CDR3 length: 15; D gene: .; V gene: TRBV19; J gene: TRBJ1-3; CDR3 DNA: TGTGCCACGGAAAGCGGTGGGGGCTCAGGAAACACCATATATTTT; CDR3 protein: CATESGGGSGNTIYF
clone size: .; CDR3 length: 16; D gene: .; V gene: TRBV28; J gene: TRBJ1-2; CDR3 DNA: TGTGCCAGCAGTTCTCAGGGTTCCCCTTCAGTATATGGCTACACCTTC; CDR3 protein: CASSSQGSPSVYGYTF
clone size: .; CDR3 length: 13; D gene: TRBD1; V gene: TRBV10-3; J gene: TRBJ1-2; CDR3 DNA: TGTGCCAGCAGCCCTACAGGGGGCGAGGGCTACACCTTC; CDR3 protein: CASSPTGGEGYTF